This entry lists 31 T cell receptor beta chains sequenced from one sample in a study of human T cells and chemical hapten exposure. Described time point: patch test 2, 6 weeks after DPC sensitization. Stated treatment: therapeutic diphenylcyclopropenone sensitization with weekly scalp DPC. TCRdb used MiXCR to reprocess the RACE reads, holding one entry per CDR3 protein. The table shows about 89,000 distinct CDR3 sequences, with roughly 9.6% occurring only once. This specimen was whole blood, taken in connection with sensitization to the hapten diphenylcyclopropenone (DPC). Source of these receptors: a man aged 40-49 years with alopecia areata. Some clones in this sample may be carry-over from other donors' samples.

This clonotype has ten or more counts. V usage is TRBV20-1 and J usage is TRBJ2-3, with D unclear. Germline CDR1 and CDR2: DFQATT and SNEGSKA (reference sequence). V lost 6 bases to trimming and J lost 4 bases, with 14 bases between them. CDR3 length: 13 amino acids. As DNA, the CDR3 is TGCAGTGCCCACGCGGATTCAGCAGATACGCAGTATTTT. It specifies CSAHADSADTQYF.

The table lists this clonotype with a few counts. The J gene is TRBJ2-6, the V gene TRBV18, with D uncertain. Trimming cost V 2 bases and J 0 bases, with 5 bases left between them. Germline CDR1 reads KGHSH; CDR2 reads LQKENI. This CDR3 is built from 15 residues. CDR3 in DNA: TGTGCCAGCTCACCATTCGACTCTGGGGCCAACGTCCTGACTTTC. It yields the protein CASSPFDSGANVLTF.

This clonotype has more than one count but fewer than ten. The chain combines TRBV2 with TRBJ2-7, with 10 bases matching TRBD1. This CDR3 region has 13 residues. J gave up 4 bases and V 6 bases, and 3 bases lay outside the gene matches. The germline V gene encodes CDR1 SNHLY and CDR2 FYNNEI. The CDR3 here is CASRTGGDYEQYF. The CDR3 DNA is TGTGCCAGCAGGACAGGGGGCGATTACGAGCAGTACTTC.

V gene TRBV6-2 or TRBV6-3 combines with J gene TRBJ2-1, with a possible D match to TRBD1 (6 bases). CDR3 length: 16 amino acids. Germline V gene data show CDR1 as MNHEY and CDR2 as SVGEGT. The V end lost 5 bases, the J end lost 0 bases, and 14 bases lay between the germline ends. CDR3 coding DNA: TGTGCCAGCAGTAGCTGGGACAAGAGCTCCTACAATGAGCAGTTCTTC. It yields the protein CASSSWDKSSYNEQFF.

The chain is built from TRBV30 and TRBJ1-1; D call uncertain. Germline V gene lookup returns CDR1 GTSNPN and CDR2 SVGIG (reference sequence). The germline V and J ends were trimmed by 1 base and 3 bases, with 9 bases remaining between them. This CDR3 is 13 amino acids long. CDR3 coding DNA: TGTGCCTGGAGTGAGGACGGGGACACTGAAGCTTTCTTT. Protein: CAWSEDGDTEAFF.

V usage is TRBV28 and J usage is TRBJ2-7; TRBD1 matches 10 bases. The CDR3 extends over 15 amino acids. Per the germline V gene, CDR1 is MDHEN and CDR2 is SYDVKM. V dropped 2 bases and J dropped 2; count of bases not matched to a gene: 3. The CDR3 loop is CASSLQDRGAYEQYF. CDR3 DNA: TGTGCCAGCAGTTTACAGGACAGGGGGGCCTACGAGCAGTACTTC.

This rearrangement joins TRBV11-1 to TRBJ2-2, with D perhaps TRBD2 (6 bases). The CDR3 is made up of 16 amino acids. The germline CDR1 and CDR2 sequences are SGHAT and FQDESV (reference sequence). The V end was cut by 3 bases, the J end by 2 bases, with 13 bases between. This chain's CDR3 is CASSFTGLPNTGELFF. CDR3 sequence (DNA): TGTGCCAGCAGCTTTACGGGACTCCCAAACACCGGGGAGCTGTTTTTT.

This clonotype was counted many times. J is TRBJ1-4 and V is TRBV6-6; D possibly corresponds to TRBD1 (5 bases). The CDR3 extends over 16 amino acids. The V gene lost 5 bases and the J gene lost 1 base, with 14 bases spanning the gap. Germline CDR1 is MNHNY and CDR2 is SVGAGI (reference sequence). The CDR3 here is CASSRFREETNEKLFF. CDR3 DNA: TGTGCCAGCAGTCGCTTCAGGGAGGAAACTAATGAAAAACTGTTTTTT.

V usage is TRBV27 and J usage is TRBJ2-1; 9 nucleotides match TRBD1. Germline V gives CDR1 MNHEY, CDR2 SMNVEV (reference sequence). V was clipped by 5 bases and J by 7 bases; unmatched bases: 3. The CDR3 loop spans 13 amino acids. CDR3 DNA sequence: TGTGCCAGCAGTCTCGGACAGGGGAATGAGCAGTTCTTC. Residues: CASSLGQGNEQFF.

This clonotype has at least ten counts. This chain uses TRBV28 with TRBJ1-3; D may be TRBD1 (5 bases). The CDR3 has 17 residues. CDR1 MDHEN and CDR2 SYDVKM come from the germline V gene. V was cut by 7 bases and J by 0 bases, with 19 bases left in between. This CDR3 is CASNPSFGGTSGNTIYF. The DNA of the CDR3 is TGTGCCAGCAACCCCTCTTTCGGGGGGACCTCTGGAAACACCATATATTTT.

This clonotype was observed many times. This chain links TRBV6-2 or TRBV6-3 with TRBJ1-1; 9 bases map to TRBD1. V gave up 4 bases and J gave up 0 bases; unmatched junction bases: 6. Looked up from germline, CDR1 is MNHEY and CDR2 is SVGEGT. The CDR3 consists of 16 residues. Here the CDR3 reads CASSLGTGRLNTEAFF. The CDR3 DNA reads as TGTGCCAGCAGTTTGGGGACAGGGCGACTGAACACTGAAGCTTTCTTT.

The sample holds a few counts of this clonotype. The rearrangement links TRBV28 to TRBJ1-1; D not resolved. Looked up from germline, CDR1 is MDHEN and CDR2 is SYDVKM. The CDR3 extends over 11 amino acids. V gave up 6 bases and J gave up 11 bases, with 13 bases separating them. In DNA, the CDR3 is TGTGCCAGCAGAATGACTCGGGAGGCTTTCTTT. It specifies CASRMTREAFF.

This clonotype occurred many times. This chain uses TRBV9 with TRBJ2-1; TRBD2 aligns across 7 bases. This CDR3 contains 15 residues. Germline-derived CDR1 and CDR2 are SGDLS and YYNGEE. Trimming at V came to 4 bases and at J to 8 bases, leaving 12 bases not matched to a gene. The CDR3 loop reads CASSSRRTSEHEQFF. DNA for the CDR3: TGTGCCAGCAGCTCTAGGCGGACTAGTGAGCATGAGCAGTTCTTC.

The chain links TRBV11-3 to TRBJ2-1; D is unresolved. Germline CDR1 is SGHNT and CDR2 is YENEEA. This CDR3 region has 13 residues. Trimming stripped 1 base from V and 5 bases from J, with 6 bases between. The CDR3 nucleotides are TGTGCCAGCAGCTTAGGTTTCGACAATGAGCAGTTCTTC. This encodes CASSLGFDNEQFF.

This clonotype has only a few counts. This chain connects TRBV5-1 to TRBJ2-1, with 14 bases fitting TRBD2. CDR3 length equals 15 residues. V lost 4 bases to trimming and J lost 8 bases; unmatched junction nucleotides: 5. Germline V gene data show CDR1 as SGHRS and CDR2 as YFSETQ. CDR3 coding DNA: TGCGCCAGCAGCATTGGGACTAGCGGGAGAGATGAGCAGTTCTTC. It specifies CASSIGTSGRDEQFF.

In this sample, this clonotype turned up many times. The V and J genes are TRBV7-2 and TRBJ1-4; 7 bases agree with TRBD1. The V gene end was trimmed by 4 bases and the J gene end by 0 bases; junction bases not matched to a gene: 2. Germline V CDR1 and CDR2: SGHTA, FQGNSA. The length of the CDR3 is 15 residues. The CDR3 sequence: CASSSGQATNEKLFF. The CDR3 DNA sequence: TGTGCCAGCAGCTCCGGACAGGCAACTAATGAAAAACTGTTTTTT.

This chain joins TRBV19 and TRBJ2-7; possible D gene TRBD1, 6 bases. Deletions cut 3 bases from V and 4 bases from J, with 25 bases between. The germline CDR1 and CDR2 sequences are LNHDA and SQIVND (reference sequence). The CDR3 extends over 18 amino acids. The CDR3 coding sequence is TGTGCCAGTAGTATTCGAGGGGACATCTCCGAGAAGTATTACGAGCAGTACGTC. Translation gives CASSIRGDISEKYYEQYV.

This clonotype was detected only a few times. This chain joins TRBV20-1 and TRBJ2-3; no definite D call. Per the germline V gene, CDR1 is DFQATT and CDR2 is SNEGSKA (reference sequence). The CDR3 has 13 amino acids. The V gene lost 3 bases and the J gene lost 5 bases, with 12 bases spanning the gap. CDR3 sequence reads: CSARGRAVDTQYF. For the CDR3, the DNA is TGCAGTGCTAGGGGTCGGGCGGTAGATACGCAGTATTTT.

This clonotype has a handful of counts. The J gene is TRBJ2-1, the V gene TRBV11-3, with TRBD2 matching over 9 bases. The CDR3 loop spans 16 amino acids. The germline V gene encodes CDR1 SGHNT and CDR2 YENEEA. After removal of 1 base from V and 4 bases from J, the junction contained 5 bases not matched to a gene. CDR3 loop: CASSLGDSGSYNEQFF. CDR3 DNA: TGTGCCAGCAGCTTAGGGGATAGCGGGAGTTACAATGAGCAGTTCTTC.

This chain links TRBV29-1 with TRBJ1-5; D perhaps matches TRBD1 (6 bases). Germline V gives CDR1 SQVTM, CDR2 ANQGSEA. The V end was cut by 6 bases, the J end by 5 bases, with 14 bases between. This CDR3 is 13 amino acids long. The CDR3 loop reads CSVETGEYQPQHF. The CDR3 DNA sequence: TGCAGCGTCGAGACAGGAGAGTATCAGCCCCAGCATTTT.

This clonotype showed up many times. The rearrangement joins TRBV14 to TRBJ1-5; D is ambiguous. The CDR3 covers 15 residues. The V end lost 2 bases, the J end lost 3 bases, and 11 bases lay between the germline ends. Germline CDR1 is SGHDN and CDR2 is FVKESK. The CDR3 coding sequence is TGTGCCAGCAGCCAAAGACCGGGAAACAATCAGCCCCAGCATTTT. Amino acids: CASSQRPGNNQPQHF.

Many counts were recorded for this clonotype. The rearrangement joins TRBV7-9 to TRBJ1-1; TRBD1 agrees at 8 bases. Germline assignment: CDR1 SEHNR and CDR2 FQNEAQ (reference sequence). CDR3 length: 15 amino acids. V dropped 4 bases and J dropped 1; count of bases not matched to a gene: 5. The CDR3 DNA reads TGTGCCAGCAGCTGGGGAGGGACAGGGAACACTGAAGCTTTCTTT. Translation: CASSWGGTGNTEAFF.

The rearrangement joins TRBV12-3 or TRBV12-4 to TRBJ1-1; possible D gene TRBD1, 5 bases. CDR3 length: 16 residues. V was cut by 3 bases and J by 0 bases, with 14 bases left in between. The chain's CDR3 is CASSLADRILNTEAFF. CDR3 DNA sequence: TGTGCCAGCAGTTTGGCTGACAGAATCCTGAACACTGAAGCTTTCTTT.

This clonotype was seen more than once but under ten times. V is TRBV7-6 and J is TRBJ2-3, with no clear D. Trimming removed 1 base from V and 3 bases from J, with 17 bases in between. Germline V gene lookup returns CDR1 SGHVS and CDR2 FNYEAQ. The CDR3 consists of 17 residues. CDR3 in DNA: TGTGCCAGCAGCTTAGGGTCTAGACTGTCGGCAACAGATACGCAGTATTTT. Protein: CASSLGSRLSATDTQYF.

This clonotype was found a few times. The J gene is TRBJ2-7, the V gene TRBV21-1; the table calls TRBD1, which could not be checked here. TRBV21-1 is tagged as a pseudogene. The CDR3 totals 12 residues. The CDR3 DNA reads TGTGCCAGCAGCAAAGTCTGGGGGTGGCAGTACTTC. As protein: CASSKVWGWQYF.

The J gene is TRBJ1-6, the V gene TRBV12-3 or TRBV12-4, with 8 positions matching TRBD1. The V gene end was trimmed by 6 bases and the J gene end by 7 bases; junction bases not matched to a gene: 5. This CDR3 is 14 amino acids long. Written as DNA, the CDR3 is TGTGCCAGCAGCTCGGACAGGGTGAATTCACCCCTCCACTTT. Translating it yields CASSSDRVNSPLHF.

This sequence joins TRBV10-3 and TRBJ2-1; no firm D call. This CDR3 region has 12 residues. Trimming left V 5 bases short and J 9 bases short, with 11 bases between. Germline CDR1 is ENHRY and CDR2 is SYGVKD. The CDR3 DNA is TGTGCCATCAGTACGTTGGGCGGTGAGCAGTTCTTC. Its protein product is CAISTLGGEQFF.

This clonotype was counted only a few times. This chain uses TRBV12-3 or TRBV12-4 with TRBJ1-4; D ambiguous. Trimming stripped 5 bases from V and 2 bases from J, with 9 bases between. The CDR3 extends over 14 amino acids. The CDR3 reads CASSPRTTNEKLFF. In DNA, the CDR3 is TGTGCCAGCAGTCCCCGGACCACTAATGAAAAACTGTTTTTT.

CDR3 sequence reads: CASSLEGQGYLTEAFF. The CDR3 coding sequence is TGTGCCAGCAGCTTAGAGGGACAGGGGTATCTCACTGAAGCTTTCTTT. The chain is built from TRBV7-9 and TRBJ1-1; 10 nucleotides match TRBD1. Germline V gives CDR1 SEHNR, CDR2 FQNEAQ (reference sequence). This CDR3 has 16 residues. Losses at the gene ends were 1 base for V and 4 bases for J; bases not matched to a gene: 6.

The rearrangement links TRBV5-4 to TRBJ1-4; D is unresolved. V was trimmed by 3 bases and J by 8 bases, leaving 20 bases between them. The CDR3 runs 16 residues. CDR1 is SGHNT, CDR2 YYREEE, per germline (reference sequence). The CDR3 protein is CASSSPTAGVVEKLFF. The DNA for the CDR3 is TGTGCCAGCAGCTCTCCAACCGCCGGGGTCGTGGAAAAACTGTTTTTT.

This sequence joins TRBV21-1 and TRBJ2-7; the D call TRBD1 from the table was never checked on the DNA. TRBV21-1 is termed a pseudogene. CDR3 length: 15 residues. CDR3 nucleotides: TGTGCCAGCAGCCTTTTCCAAGGGACAGGATACGAGCAGTACGTC. It translates to CASSLFQGTGYEQYV.